The clone carrying this TCR beta chain was observed a handful of times. The data originate from a study of blood T cell repertoires in COVID-19. As for the study in general: T cells, B-cell-depleted T cells, or PBMCs provided the cDNA or gDNA that served as material.

Original methodology: Researchers report that nucleated cell counts were estimated from reference gene primer amplification. Method: immunoSEQ multiplex PCR; TCRdb's copy keeps in-frame clones and lacks some. The D gene and trimming were derived from the DNA, and the V and J assignments and clone size from that table. The sample comprises 470,000 or so clones, about 90% of which are singletons, and over 1.5% rests with the top ten. CDR1 is LNHDA, CDR2 SQIVND, per germline (reference sequence). V lost 6 bases to trimming and J lost 2 bases, with 11 bases between them. The CDR3 spans 14 residues. The age range of participants was 18 to 89 years, with residence in about 25 US areas.

The TCR was taken from a woman aged 18 to 35 with acute COVID-19. The specimen sequenced was PBMCs or T cells enriched from blood (not recorded which). This rearrangement joins TRBV19 to TRBJ1-5; D possibly corresponds to TRBD1 (5 bases). Written as DNA, the CDR3 is TGTGCCAGTAGGATCGCAGGGCGCAATCAGCCCCAGCATTTT. Translated, it gives CASRIAGRNQPQHF. The entire variable domain, with the rest obtained from reference TRBV19 and TRBJ1-5, is as follows: DGGITQSPKYLFRKEGQNVTLSCEQNLNHDAMYWYRQDPGQGLRLIYYSQIVNDFQKGDIAEGYSVSREKKESFPLTVTSAQKNPTAFYLCASRIAGRNQPQHFGDGTRLSIL.